In this sample, the clone carrying this TCR beta chain turned up once. The sample originates from a study of blood T cell repertoires in COVID-19. In germline, CDR1 is SEHNR, CDR2 FQNEAQ (reference sequence). V lost 1 base, J lost 0 bases, and 2 bases stayed unmatched. The CDR3 sequence is 18 residues long. Sequencing used immunoSEQ multiplex PCR; TCRdb keeps in-frame clones, though not all of them. The sample yields about 230,000 clones, about 85% seen once. This sequence was found in a man aged 40-49 years with acute or convalescent COVID-19. Sequenced sample: peripheral blood. This chain connects TRBV7-9 to TRBJ2-1; 14 bases agree with TRBD2. The CDR3 nucleotides read TGTGCCAGCAGCTTAGGACTAGCGGGGGGGCTCTCCTACAATGAGCAGTTCTTC. This encodes CASSLGLAGGLSYNEQFF.